Listed here are 25 T cell receptor beta chains from one sample, sequenced in a study of intratumoral heterogeneity in liver cancer. Method: immunoSEQ multiplex PCR; TCRdb's copy keeps in-frame clones and lacks some. The sample lists just over 20,000 clones, approximately 70% occurring once. The starting material was tumor-adjacent normal tissue, obtained before any cancer treatment. All receptors come from a woman in her seventies with hepatocellular carcinoma.

The chain links TRBV24-1 to TRBJ2-5; 7 bases align to TRBD2. CDR3 size: 16 residues. Germline values: CDR1 KGHDR, CDR2 SFDVKD. V lost 4 bases and J lost 3; bases outside the gene matches: 10. The CDR3 coding sequence is TGTGCCACCAGTGACCCCCCCGGGACTACAAAAGAGACCCAGTACTTC. This encodes CATSDPPGTTKETQYF.

The rearrangement joins TRBV5-1 to TRBJ1-4, with TRBD1 matching 7 bases. The CDR3 is 15 residues long. Germline V gene sequence: CDR1 SGHRS, CDR2 YFSETQ. The ends lost 4 bases at V and 2 bases at J; junction bases unmatched: 5. The CDR3 region is CASSIGQVTNEKLFF. Written as DNA, the CDR3 is TGCGCCAGCAGCATCGGACAGGTGACTAATGAAAAACTGTTTTTT. The variable domain in full, with the rest retrieved from reference TRBV5-1 and TRBJ1-4, is KAGVTQTPRYLIKTRGQQVTLSCSPISGHRSVSWYQQTPGQGLQFLFEYFSETQRNKGNFPGRFSGRQFSNSRSEMNVSTLELGDSALYLCASSIGQVTNEKLFFGSGTQLSVL.

The chain is built from TRBV19 and TRBJ2-2, with D perhaps given as TRBD1 or TRBD2 (7 bases each). The CDR3 runs to 16 residues. CDR1 and CDR2 (germline): LNHDA, SQIVND (reference sequence). Trimming took off 5 bases at V and 3 bases at J, with 16 bases between the two ends. CDR3 sequence: CASSLRGGGYTGELFF. The CDR3 region has the DNA TGTGCCAGTAGTCTCCGGGGAGGGGGCTACACCGGGGAGCTGTTTTTT.

This sequence joins TRBV9 and TRBJ2-2; 9 bases are shared with TRBD1. This CDR3 contains 15 residues. V lost 3 bases and J lost 5; bases outside the gene matches: 5. Looked up from germline, CDR1 is SGDLS and CDR2 is YYNGEE. Here the CDR3 DNA reads TGTGCCAGCAGCGAAACAGGGGGCGTTACCGGGGAGCTGTTTTTT. It encodes CASSETGGVTGELFF.

This clone appeared a single time. The chain carries TRBV10-3 and TRBJ1-6, with 7 positions matching TRBD1. The V gene's germline CDR1 is ENHRY and CDR2 SYGVKD. The CDR3 covers 15 residues. V lost 2 bases to trimming and J lost 7 bases; unmatched junction nucleotides: 5. The CDR3 sequence: CAISEVAGGNSPLHF. CDR3 nucleotides: TGTGCCATCAGTGAGGTGGCAGGGGGGAATTCACCCCTCCACTTT.

J is TRBJ2-2 and V is TRBV18; TRBD2 aligns across 10 bases. Germline loops: CDR1 KGHSH, CDR2 LQKENI. The V segment lost 1 base and the J segment 5 bases; nucleotides outside the gene matches: 7. CDR3 length: 17 amino acids. CDR3 sequence: CASSPLIAGGDTGELFF. CDR3 sequence (DNA): TGTGCCAGCTCACCACTAATAGCGGGAGGCGATACCGGGGAGCTGTTTTTT. Supplemented by reference TRBV18 and TRBJ2-2, the full variable domain reads NAGVMQNPRHLVRRRGQEARLRCSPMKGHSHVYWYRQLPEEGLKFMVYLQKENIIDESGMPKERFSAEFPKEGPSILRIQQVVRGDSAAYFCASSPLIAGGDTGELFFGEGSRLTVL.

The rearrangement uses TRBV12-3 or TRBV12-4 and TRBJ2-5; tentatively, D is TRBD1 or TRBD2 (6 bases each). The CDR3 is 12 residues long. V lost 7 bases, J lost 5 bases, and 11 bases lay in between. For the CDR3, the DNA is TGTGCCAGCAAGGGGGGTTCGGAGACCCAGTACTTC. It translates to CASKGGSETQYF.

The genes are TRBV7-2 and TRBJ2-1; no reliable D call. Germline CDR1 reads SGHTA; CDR2 reads FQGNSA. Trimming removed 3 bases from V and 2 bases from J, with 8 bases in between. This CDR3 is 14 amino acids long. The CDR3 reads CASSFKRAYNEQFF. In nucleotides, the CDR3 is TGTGCCAGCAGCTTTAAAAGGGCCTACAATGAGCAGTTCTTC.

In this sample, this clone is medium-sized (0.01 to 0.1%). The genes are TRBV28 and TRBJ2-7; D gene unclear. V lost 6 bases to trimming and J lost 0 bases, with 18 bases between them. CDR1 and CDR2 from the germline V gene are MDHEN and SYDVKM. CDR3 length: 16 amino acids. CDR3 DNA: TGTGCCAGCAGCTCACTACCCCGGTTCAGCTCCTACGAGCAGTACTTC. This encodes CASSSLPRFSSYEQYF.

This clone has more than one count but fewer than ten. This chain connects TRBV7-9 to TRBJ2-2; TRBD2 matches at 7 bases. V lost 4 bases and J lost 4; bases outside the gene matches: 9. The CDR3 is made up of 16 amino acids. Germline V gene sequence: CDR1 SEHNR, CDR2 FQNEAQ (reference sequence). The chain's CDR3 is CASSSTSNLGTGELFF. CDR3 coding DNA: TGTGCCAGCAGCTCGACTAGCAACTTGGGCACCGGGGAGCTGTTTTTT.

This sequence joins TRBV10-1 and TRBJ2-1; the match to TRBD1 covers 7 bases. The CDR3 covers 17 residues. Per the germline V gene, CDR1 is WNHNN and CDR2 is SYGVQD (reference sequence). V was clipped by 2 bases and J by 6 bases; unmatched bases: 13. The DNA of the CDR3 is TGCGCCAGCAGTGAGGCCATTGGACGGGACAGTCTCAATGAGCAGTTCTTC. It is translated as CASSEAIGRDSLNEQFF.

The gene calls are TRBV3-1 (or the pseudogene TRBV3-2) and TRBJ2-5; 8 bases fit TRBD1. CDR1 is LGHDT and CDR2 is YNNKEL in the germline V gene (reference sequence). The CDR3 length is 15 residues. Germline trimming cut 5 bases from V and 5 bases from J; bases unmatched to any gene: 10. This chain's CDR3 is CASSTRTGRGETQYF. CDR3 in DNA: TGTGCCAGCAGCACTCGGACAGGGAGAGGGGAGACCCAGTACTTC.

The chain couples TRBV18 to TRBJ2-1; 8 bases align to TRBD2. The CDR3 sequence is 15 residues long. Germline V lookup: CDR1 KGHSH, CDR2 LQKENI. V dropped 3 bases and J dropped 7; count of bases not matched to a gene: 8. CDR3 bases: TGTGCCAGCTCACCCACCAGCGGGAGTGGGAATGAGCAGTTCTTC. Its protein product is CASSPTSGSGNEQFF.

The chain recombines TRBV28 with TRBJ2-7; D is tentatively TRBD1 or TRBD2 (5 bases each). Germline CDR1 and CDR2: MDHEN and SYDVKM. The V gene lost 2 bases and the J gene lost 3 bases, with 8 bases spanning the gap. The CDR3 contains 13 residues. CDR3 nucleotides: TGTGCCAGCAGTTTAGGGGACGGCTACGAGCAGTACTTC. This translates into CASSLGDGYEQYF.

The V call is TRBV27, the J call TRBJ1-5; D is undetermined. This CDR3 has 15 amino acids. The V gene's germline CDR1 is MNHEY and CDR2 SMNVEV (reference sequence). Between the trimmed V and J ends, which lost 6 bases and 6 bases, there was a span of 18 bases. CDR3 nucleotides: TGTGCCAGCAGCCCTTGGACGTCCGAGGGTCAGCCCCAGCATTTT. Its translation is CASSPWTSEGQPQHF.

This rearrangement joins TRBV6-5 to TRBJ1-4; no reliable D call. Looked up from germline, CDR1 is MNHEY and CDR2 is SVGAGI. V gave up 6 bases and J gave up 5 bases, with 10 bases separating them. The CDR3 spans 13 residues. CDR3: CASSSRRNEKLFF. The CDR3 nucleotides read TGTGCCAGCAGCAGCCGTCGGAATGAAAAACTGTTTTTT.

This clone is medium-sized. J is TRBJ2-2 and V is TRBV7-8, with 11 bases that match TRBD2. The CDR3 sequence is 17 residues long. CDR1 is SGHVS, CDR2 FQNEAQ, per germline. With 1 base clipped from V and 5 bases from J, the junction kept 6 bases outside the gene matches. The CDR3 coding sequence is TGTGCCAGCAGCTTAGTCACTAGCGGGAGTGGGACCGGGGAGCTGTTTTTT. As protein: CASSLVTSGSGTGELFF.

The gene calls are TRBV6-6 and TRBJ1-1; D gene unclear. In germline, CDR1 is MNHNY, CDR2 SVGAGI (reference sequence). Trimming stripped 5 bases from V and 4 bases from J, with 11 bases between. The length of the CDR3 is 13 residues. CDR3 protein: CASSAKKGTEAFF. Here the CDR3 DNA reads TGTGCCAGCAGTGCCAAAAAGGGCACTGAAGCTTTCTTT.

The table lists this clone with a few counts. The chain links TRBV6-2 or TRBV6-3 to TRBJ1-2; D is perhaps TRBD1 (5 bases). Trimming stripped 2 bases from V and 4 bases from J, with 11 bases between. CDR3 length: 14 amino acids. Germline CDR1 and CDR2: MNHEY and SVGEGT. Here the CDR3 DNA reads TGTGCCAGCAGTTACATGGGACTAGGCTATGGCTACACCTTC. This codes for CASSYMGLGYGYTF.

V usage is TRBV5-1 and J usage is TRBJ1-1, with TRBD1 identical over 7 bases. After removal of 1 base from V and 10 bases from J, the junction contained 4 bases not matched to a gene. The germline CDR1 and CDR2 sequences are SGHRS and YFSETQ. The CDR3 has 12 amino acids. The CDR3 nucleotides are TGCGCCAGCAGCTTGACAGGGGACGGAGCTTTCTTT. As protein: CASSLTGDGAFF.

This chain links TRBV5-6 with TRBJ1-2, with 7 bases aligning to TRBD1. The V and J ends lost 3 bases and 2 bases, in that order; junction bases with no gene match: 16. This CDR3 comprises 18 residues. Germline values: CDR1 SGHDT, CDR2 YYEEEE. The CDR3 region has the DNA TGTGCCAGCAGCTCCCACGATTTGTGGGACAGTGAGAACTATGGCTACACCTTC. This encodes CASSSHDLWDSENYGYTF.

This clone was seen only a few times. The chain recombines TRBV7-8 with TRBJ2-3, with 8 bases lining up with TRBD2. V lost 1 base, J lost 4 bases, and 7 bases stayed unmatched. Germline CDR1 is SGHVS and CDR2 is FQNEAQ. The CDR3 contains 16 residues. DNA for the CDR3: TGTGCCAGCAGCTTAGAAGGGGGAGCGGGGGCAGATACGCAGTATTTT. This translates into CASSLEGGAGADTQYF.

The genes are TRBV9 and TRBJ2-1; 7 bases match TRBD1. Germline values: CDR1 SGDLS, CDR2 YYNGEE. The V segment lost 0 bases and the J segment 8 bases; nucleotides outside the gene matches: 8. The CDR3 has 15 residues. The CDR3 protein is CASSVEETGSHEQFF. The CDR3 DNA sequence: TGTGCCAGCAGCGTAGAGGAGACAGGGTCCCATGAGCAGTTCTTC.

This clone was seen only a few times. The rearrangement joins TRBV28 to TRBJ1-1; D not certain. The CDR3 is 15 amino acids. The V gene's germline CDR1 is MDHEN and CDR2 SYDVKM. V lost 3 bases to trimming and J lost 3 bases, with 14 bases between them. CDR3: CASSFRTRGYTEAFF. The CDR3 DNA is TGTGCCAGCAGTTTCCGGACGCGGGGATACACTGAAGCTTTCTTT. Filled out from reference TRBV28 and TRBJ1-1, the complete variable domain reads DVKVTQSSRYLVKRTGEKVFLECVQDMDHENMFWYRQDPGLGLRLIYFSYDVKMKEKGDIPEGYSVSREKKERFSLILESASTNQTSMYLCASSFRTRGYTEAFFGQGTRLTVV.

The V and J genes are TRBV18 and TRBJ2-2; 10 bases match TRBD1. The CDR3 has 17 residues. CDR1 and CDR2 from the germline V gene are KGHSH and LQKENI. V was pared by 3 bases and J by 3 bases, with 7 bases of the junction left unmatched. This CDR3 reads CASSPADRGLDTGELFF. The CDR3 nucleotides read TGTGCCAGCTCACCCGCCGACAGGGGGCTTGACACCGGGGAGCTGTTTTTT.